This T cell receptor beta chain is drawn from a study of identifying expanded T cells in peripheral blood. Findings and limits, study-wide: Technical replicates showed 0.9 to 1.5 changed clones; around 2 weeks roughly 18; four weeks 19.

Libraries were prepared by immunoSEQ multiplex PCR; TCRdb keeps only in-frame clonotypes and omits some of them. In the table there are around 94,000 clones, about 85% of which are singletons. Collection occurred without any documented infections or immune events in donors. Turning to this clone: Its antigen is unidentified.

The receptor's source is a person aged 18-70 years in good health. The specimen was blood.

The CDR3 protein is CASSEAGGQPQHF. The DNA for the CDR3 is TGTGCCAGCAGTGAAGCGGGGGGTCAGCCCCAGCATTTT. This chain connects TRBV2 to TRBJ1-5, with D maybe TRBD1 (5 bases). The CDR3 contains 13 residues. The germline V and J ends were trimmed by 0 bases and 6 bases, with 6 bases remaining between them. Germline V gene data show CDR1 as SNHLY and CDR2 as FYNNEI.